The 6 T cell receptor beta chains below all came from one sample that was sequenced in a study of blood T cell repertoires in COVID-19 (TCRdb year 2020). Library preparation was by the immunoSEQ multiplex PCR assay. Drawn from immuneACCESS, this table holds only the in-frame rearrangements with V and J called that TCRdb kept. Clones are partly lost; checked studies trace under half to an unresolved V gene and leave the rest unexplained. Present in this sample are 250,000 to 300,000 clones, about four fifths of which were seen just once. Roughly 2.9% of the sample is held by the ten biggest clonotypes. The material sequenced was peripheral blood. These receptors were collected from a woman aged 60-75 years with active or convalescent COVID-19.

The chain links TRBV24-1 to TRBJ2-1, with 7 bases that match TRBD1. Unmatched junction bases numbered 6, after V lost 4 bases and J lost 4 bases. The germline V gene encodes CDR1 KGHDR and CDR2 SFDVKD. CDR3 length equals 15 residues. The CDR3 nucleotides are TGTGCCACCAGTGACCCCCGGACAGGATACAATGAGCAGTTCTTC. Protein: CATSDPRTGYNEQFF.

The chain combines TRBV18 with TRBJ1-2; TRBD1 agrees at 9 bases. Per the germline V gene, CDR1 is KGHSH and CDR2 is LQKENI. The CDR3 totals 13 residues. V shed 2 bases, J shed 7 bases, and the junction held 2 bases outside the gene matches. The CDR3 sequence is CASSPRQGVGYTF. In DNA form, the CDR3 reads TGTGCCAGCTCACCAAGACAGGGGGTTGGCTACACCTTC.

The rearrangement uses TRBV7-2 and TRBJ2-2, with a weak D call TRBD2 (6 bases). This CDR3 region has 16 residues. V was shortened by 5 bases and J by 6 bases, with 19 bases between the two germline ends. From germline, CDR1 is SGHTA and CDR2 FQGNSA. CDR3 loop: CASSLEGPGTAGELFF. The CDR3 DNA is TGTGCCAGCAGCCTGGAGGGACCCGGAACAGCCGGGGAGCTGTTTTTT. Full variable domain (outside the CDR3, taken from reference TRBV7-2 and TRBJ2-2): GAGVSQSPSNKVTEKGKDVELRCDPISGHTALYWYRQSLGQGLEFLIYFQGNSAPDKSGLPSDRFSAERTGGSVSTLTIQRTQQEDSAVYLCASSLEGPGTAGELFFGEGSRLTVL.

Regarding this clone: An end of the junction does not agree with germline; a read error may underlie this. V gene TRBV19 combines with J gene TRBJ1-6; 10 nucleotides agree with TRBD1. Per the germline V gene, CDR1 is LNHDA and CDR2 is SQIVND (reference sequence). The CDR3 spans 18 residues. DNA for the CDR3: TGTGCCAGTAGTATAGGACAGGGGGCGCCTTTTTATAATTCACCCTTCCACTTT. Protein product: CASSIGQGAPFYNSPFHF.

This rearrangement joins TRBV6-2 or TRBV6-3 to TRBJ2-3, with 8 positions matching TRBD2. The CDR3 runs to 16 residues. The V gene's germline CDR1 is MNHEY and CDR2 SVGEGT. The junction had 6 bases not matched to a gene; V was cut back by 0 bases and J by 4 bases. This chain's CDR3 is CASSYSFRGGPDTQYF. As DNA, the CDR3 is TGTGCCAGCAGTTACTCGTTTCGCGGGGGGCCAGATACGCAGTATTTT.

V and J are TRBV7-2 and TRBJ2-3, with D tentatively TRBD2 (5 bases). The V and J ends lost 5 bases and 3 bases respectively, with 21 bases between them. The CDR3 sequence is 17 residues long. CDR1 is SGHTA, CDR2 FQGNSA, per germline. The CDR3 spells CASSPRSRERRTDTQYF. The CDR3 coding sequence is TGTGCCAGCAGCCCCCGTTCGCGTGAGCGGAGAACAGATACGCAGTATTTT. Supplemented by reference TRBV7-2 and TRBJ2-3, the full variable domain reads GAGVSQSPSNKVTEKGKDVELRCDPISGHTALYWYRQSLGQGLEFLIYFQGNSAPDKSGLPSDRFSAERTGGSVSTLTIQRTQQEDSAVYLCASSPRSRERRTDTQYFGPGTRLTVL.